One sample yielded the 7 T cell receptor beta chains listed below, sequenced in a study of Ad26.COV2.S vaccination and SARS-CoV-2 variants. Measured with immunoSEQ multiplex PCR; TCRdb has only the in-frame clones, and not every one. The sample lists fewer than 300,000 clones; around 87% were seen once. Described treatment: 15 to 20 received Ad26.COV2.S at low or high dose, single or two shots; a few received placebo; per-sample allocation not given. Material that was analyzed had been drawn on day 63 after the first vaccine or placebo injection. Specimen: peripheral blood, collected in a trial of Ad26.COV2.S vaccine versus placebo. The source is a person aged 18-65 years who received the Ad26.COV2.S COVID-19 vaccine or a placebo.

In its sample, this clone was seen a few times. This chain uses TRBV6-5 with TRBJ2-7, with D perhaps TRBD1 (6 bases). CDR1 is MNHEY and CDR2 is SVGAGI in the germline V gene. Trimming left V 6 bases short and J 4 bases short, with 13 bases between. The CDR3 covers 13 residues. Here the CDR3 DNA reads TGTGCCAGCAGCTATAACAGGGCGTACGAGCAGTACTTC. As protein: CASSYNRAYEQYF.

The chain links TRBV13 to TRBJ2-3, with 7 nucleotides matching TRBD2. Per germline, CDR1 PRHDT and CDR2 FYEKMQ (reference sequence). J gave up 2 bases and V 10 bases, and 15 bases lay outside the gene matches. CDR3 size: 16 residues. The CDR3 nucleotides read TGTGCCACAGTAACTACAGCGGGGACTCTCACAGATACGCAGTATTTT. Its protein is CATVTTAGTLTDTQYF.

The V gene is TRBV7-9, the J gene TRBJ2-1, with TRBD2 identical over 9 bases. This CDR3 spans 15 amino acids. Germline V lookup: CDR1 SEHNR, CDR2 FQNEAQ (reference sequence). The J segment lost 5 bases and the V segment lost 6 bases, leaving 8 bases of the junction unmatched. CDR3 DNA sequence: TGTGCCAGCAGTTCCTGGACTAGCGACGACAATGAGCAGTTCTTC. It yields the protein CASSSWTSDDNEQFF.

The chain is built from TRBV4-2 and TRBJ1-1; the match to TRBD1 covers 11 bases. Germline V gives CDR1 LGHNA, CDR2 YNFKEQ. V shed 1 base, J shed 10 bases, and the junction held 8 bases outside the gene matches. The CDR3 is 15 residues long. The CDR3 reads CASSQGGTGGNRAFF. The CDR3 bases are TGTGCCAGCAGCCAAGGCGGGACAGGGGGAAATAGAGCTTTCTTT.

This chain connects TRBV13 to TRBJ2-3, with 14 bases identical to TRBD2. V lost 5 bases to trimming and J lost 8 bases; unmatched junction nucleotides: 12. Germline lookup yields CDR1 PRHDT and CDR2 FYEKMQ (reference sequence). The CDR3 runs to 17 residues. For the CDR3, the DNA is TGTGCCAGCAGCCCGGGGACTAGCGGGAGTTTAGTCGGTACGCAGTATTTT. It is translated as CASSPGTSGSLVGTQYF. The full variable domain, completed using reference TRBV13 and TRBJ2-3, is AAGVIQSPRHLIKEKRETATLKCYPIPRHDTVYWYQQGPGQDPQFLISFYEKMQSDKGSIPDRFSAQQFSDYHSELNMSSLELGDSALYFCASSPGTSGSLVGTQYFGPGTRLTVL.

V is TRBV9 and J is TRBJ2-1; 9 nucleotides line up with TRBD2. The CDR3 sequence is 17 residues long. Germline V lookup: CDR1 SGDLS, CDR2 YYNGEE. Trimming cost V 5 bases and J 8 bases; bases outside gene matches: 17. The CDR3 loop is CASSSEWGGRALHEQFF. CDR3 sequence (DNA): TGTGCCAGCAGTTCAGAGTGGGGCGGGAGGGCCCTGCATGAGCAGTTCTTC.

The chain's CDR3 is CASRKSGSPLHF. The CDR3 bases are TGTGCCAGCAGAAAATCCGGTTCACCCCTCCACTTT. The chain carries TRBV2 and TRBJ1-6; no reliable D call. In germline, CDR1 is SNHLY, CDR2 FYNNEI. The CDR3 runs 12 residues. Trimming pared 6 bases from V and 9 bases from J, leaving 9 bases between.